What follows are 28 T cell receptor beta chains derived from one specimen sequenced in a study of T cells in localized non-small cell lung cancer (dated by TCRdb to 2019 to 2021). Library preparation used the immunoSEQ multiplex PCR assay. Held by TCRdb, this immuneACCESS table contains in-frame sequences only and omits some clones. Under half of the omission traces to an unresolved V gene where checked; the cause of the rest is unknown. The sample table shows around 25,000 clones, and 92% are seen once. The ten biggest clones cover about 15% of the sample. The specimen comprised peripheral blood, sampled before any cancer treatment. These receptors were collected from a man aged 40-75 years with stage III squamous cell lung carcinoma.

In nucleotides, the CDR3 is TGTGCCAGCAGCTTGTTTAGGAGGGGGTTCCAAGAGACCCAGTACTTC. Translation gives CASSLFRRGFQETQYF. The chain is built from TRBV5-6 and TRBJ2-5; D assignment may be TRBD1 or TRBD2 (6 bases each). CDR1 and CDR2 (germline): SGHDT, YYEEEE. Trimming took off 1 base at V and 1 base at J, with 14 bases between the two ends. The CDR3 has 16 amino acids. Based on the CDR3 plus reference TRBV5-6 and TRBJ2-5, the full variable domain is DAGVTQSPTHLIKTRGQQVTLRCSPKSGHDTVSWYQQALGQGPQFIFQYYEEEERQRGNFPDRFSGHQFPNYSSELNVNALLLGDSALYLCASSLFRRGFQETQYFGPGTRLLVL.

This clone appeared a few times. The chain recombines TRBV5-1 with TRBJ2-3; D may correspond to TRBD1 or TRBD2 (5 bases each). The CDR3 has 14 amino acids. Trimming pared 7 bases from V and 3 bases from J, leaving 15 bases between. Per germline, CDR1 SGHRS and CDR2 YFSETQ. CDR3: CASGGWGSTDTQYF. The CDR3, as DNA: TGCGCCAGCGGGGGTTGGGGGTCGACAGATACGCAGTATTTT.

The chain employs TRBV2 and TRBJ1-1; D ambiguous. The V end lost 5 bases, the J end lost 2 bases, and 9 bases lay between the germline ends. Germline V gene sequence: CDR1 SNHLY, CDR2 FYNNEI. The CDR3 is 13 amino acids. This CDR3 reads CASSSQANTEAFF. CDR3 coding DNA: TGTGCCAGCAGTAGTCAGGCCAACACTGAAGCTTTCTTT.

The V and J genes are TRBV15 and TRBJ2-1, with D possibly matching TRBD2 (5 bases). The ends were cut back, 1 base at V and 6 bases at J, with 16 bases in the middle. Germline values: CDR1 LNHNV, CDR2 YYDKDF (reference sequence). CDR3 size: 16 residues. The CDR3 here is CATSRAPWLEGNEQFF. CDR3 DNA sequence: TGTGCCACCAGCAGAGCCCCATGGCTCGAGGGCAATGAGCAGTTCTTC.

The V gene is TRBV5-1, the J gene TRBJ1-4; a weak D match, TRBD1 (5 bases). In germline, CDR1 is SGHRS, CDR2 YFSETQ. The CDR3 extends over 16 amino acids. V lost 4 bases, J lost 0 bases, and 13 bases lay in between. Here the CDR3 reads CASSKEQAATNEKLFF. The DNA for the CDR3 is TGCGCCAGCAGCAAGGAACAGGCGGCAACTAATGAAAAACTGTTTTTT.

J is TRBJ2-1 and V is TRBV11-2; the match to TRBD1 covers 7 bases. CDR1 and CDR2 from the germline V gene are SGHAT and FQNNGV. CDR3 length equals 17 residues. The V segment lost 5 bases and the J segment 0 bases; nucleotides outside the gene matches: 10. The chain's CDR3 is CASSTRTGPFSYNEQFF. The CDR3 DNA is TGTGCCAGCAGCACCCGGACAGGTCCCTTCTCCTACAATGAGCAGTTCTTC.

The rearrangement uses TRBV11-2 and TRBJ2-6; D is unresolved. The V gene lost 1 base and the J gene lost 3 bases, with 10 bases spanning the gap. This CDR3 region has 16 residues. CDR1 is SGHAT, CDR2 FQNNGV, per germline. The CDR3: CASSLAARGGANVLTF. The CDR3 region has the DNA TGTGCCAGCAGCTTAGCGGCCAGAGGTGGGGCCAACGTCCTGACTTTC.

The chain couples TRBV18 to TRBJ1-1; 7 bases agree with TRBD1. CDR1 and CDR2 from the germline V gene are KGHSH and LQKENI. V lost 1 base, J lost 5 bases, and 4 bases stayed unmatched. This CDR3 is built from 14 residues. CDR3 coding DNA: TGTGCCAGCTCACCACAGGGGGCTGGGACTGAAGCTTTCTTT. It is translated as CASSPQGAGTEAFF.

V and J are TRBV5-1 and TRBJ2-6, with 9 bases identical to TRBD1. The V gene's germline CDR1 is SGHRS and CDR2 YFSETQ. Germline trimming cut 5 bases from V and 4 bases from J; bases unmatched to any gene: 7. The CDR3 sequence is 16 residues long. CDR3 protein: CASSRDRANGANVLTF. CDR3 in DNA: TGCGCCAGCAGTCGGGACAGGGCGAACGGGGCCAACGTCCTGACTTTC. Complete variable domain (other parts from reference TRBV5-1 and TRBJ2-6): KAGVTQTPRYLIKTRGQQVTLSCSPISGHRSVSWYQQTPGQGLQFLFEYFSETQRNKGNFPGRFSGRQFSNSRSEMNVSTLELGDSALYLCASSRDRANGANVLTFGAGSRLTVL.

The chain couples TRBV30 to TRBJ2-7; D tentatively fits TRBD1 or TRBD2 (5 bases each). Per the germline V gene, CDR1 is GTSNPN and CDR2 is SVGIG (reference sequence). The CDR3 totals 13 residues. With 2 bases removed from V and 7 bases from J, the gap between germline ends came to 15 bases. CDR3 region: CAWSLGEPWEQYF. CDR3 bases: TGTGCCTGGAGTCTAGGGGAGCCCTGGGAGCAGTACTTC.

The gene calls are TRBV27 and TRBJ1-4; D is perhaps TRBD1 (5 bases). V was trimmed by 6 bases and J by 6 bases, leaving 14 bases between them. Germline CDR1 reads MNHEY; CDR2 reads SMNVEV (reference sequence). CDR3 length equals 14 residues. In nucleotides, the CDR3 is TGTGCCAGCAGGGGAGGGACGGGGTATGAAAAACTGTTTTTT. Its protein product is CASRGGTGYEKLFF.

This sequence joins TRBV5-4 and TRBJ1-4; no definite D call. CDR1 is SGHNT, CDR2 YYREEE, per germline (reference sequence). Trimming shortened V by 1 base and J by 7 bases, and 11 bases separated the two germline ends. The CDR3 is 14 amino acids. CDR3: CASSLPGRGEKLFF. The CDR3 coding sequence is TGTGCCAGCAGCTTGCCGGGCCGGGGTGAAAAACTGTTTTTT.

The J gene is TRBJ1-3, the V gene TRBV10-3; TRBD1 matches at 8 bases. CDR3 length equals 15 residues. Germline values: CDR1 ENHRY, CDR2 SYGVKD. Losses at the gene ends were 4 bases for V and 0 bases for J; bases not matched to a gene: 2. CDR3 loop: CAISGQGASGNTIYF. The CDR3 DNA reads TGTGCCATCAGTGGGCAGGGGGCCTCTGGAAACACCATATATTTT.

The chain joins TRBV19 to TRBJ1-5, with D possibly TRBD1 on 5 matching bases. This CDR3 spans 14 amino acids. With 3 bases removed from V and 9 bases from J, the gap between germline ends came to 15 bases. Germline assignment: CDR1 LNHDA and CDR2 SQIVND (reference sequence). The chain's CDR3 is CASSIGAGYLPQHF. CDR3 nucleotides: TGTGCCAGTAGTATCGGGGCAGGGTATCTGCCCCAGCATTTT.

The chain combines TRBV18 with TRBJ2-2; TRBD2 matches at 7 bases. After removal of 5 bases from V and 0 bases from J, the junction contained 6 bases not matched to a gene. The CDR3 is made up of 16 amino acids. Germline V gene lookup returns CDR1 KGHSH and CDR2 LQKENI. CDR3 sequence: CASSSESGANTGELFF. CDR3 DNA sequence: TGTGCCAGCTCATCAGAGAGCGGGGCGAACACCGGGGAGCTGTTTTTT.

V and J are TRBV5-1 and TRBJ2-1; TRBD1 matches at 7 bases. Germline V lookup: CDR1 SGHRS, CDR2 YFSETQ. With 2 bases clipped from V and 1 base from J, the junction kept 6 bases outside the gene matches. This CDR3 has 16 residues. The CDR3 DNA follows: TGCGCCAGCAGCTTAGCTCCGACAGGGTCCTACAATGAGCAGTTCTTC. Its protein is CASSLAPTGSYNEQFF.

For the CDR3, the DNA is TGTGCCAGCAGCCTCGGGCCCGAGAGAGGTACGCAGTATTTT. The encoded protein is CASSLGPERGTQYF. This chain joins TRBV7-2 and TRBJ2-3; D gene uncertain. The CDR3 runs to 14 residues. CDR1 and CDR2 from the germline V gene are SGHTA and FQGNSA. Trimming took off 5 bases at V and 8 bases at J, with 17 bases between the two ends. Complete variable domain (other parts from reference TRBV7-2 and TRBJ2-3): GAGVSQSPSNKVTEKGKDVELRCDPISGHTALYWYRQSLGQGLEFLIYFQGNSAPDKSGLPSDRFSAERTGGSVSTLTIQRTQQEDSAVYLCASSLGPERGTQYFGPGTRLTVL.

The chain carries TRBV2 and TRBJ2-7; possibly TRBD2 for D (6 bases). The germline V gene has CDR1 SNHLY and CDR2 FYNNEI. The ends were cut back, 6 bases at V and 2 bases at J, with 14 bases in the middle. The length of the CDR3 is 14 residues. In DNA, the CDR3 is TGTGCCAGCAGCAAACTAGCCAGGCCCTACGAGCAGTACTTC. Its translation: CASSKLARPYEQYF.

The chain combines TRBV27 with TRBJ2-2, with D perhaps TRBD1 (6 bases). Germline V gene sequence: CDR1 MNHEY, CDR2 SMNVEV (reference sequence). V gave up 2 bases and J gave up 1 base, with 8 bases separating them. This CDR3 region has 15 residues. The CDR3 DNA sequence: TGTGCCAGCAGTTTACAGGGACAGAACACCGGGGAGCTGTTTTTT. This encodes CASSLQGQNTGELFF.

V usage is TRBV28 and J usage is TRBJ2-3, with 8 bases aligning to TRBD1. The V and J ends lost 5 bases and 5 bases, in that order; junction bases with no gene match: 6. The CDR3 is 14 amino acids. CDR1 and CDR2 from the germline V gene are MDHEN and SYDVKM. The CDR3 loop reads CASSLRDRLDTQYF. The CDR3 DNA reads as TGTGCCAGCAGTCTCCGGGACAGGTTAGATACGCAGTATTTT.

This chain links TRBV30 with TRBJ2-5; no firm D call. The CDR3 consists of 13 residues. Germline V CDR1 and CDR2: GTSNPN, SVGIG (reference sequence). V lost 3 bases and J 7 bases, leaving 15 bases between the germline ends. In DNA form, the CDR3 reads TGTGCCTGGAGCCTAGACATTCCCGGGACCCAGTACTTC. Protein product: CAWSLDIPGTQYF.

The chain carries TRBV5-1 and TRBJ2-3; 9 positions agree with TRBD2. V was pared by 5 bases and J by 3 bases, with 4 bases of the junction left unmatched. The germline V gene has CDR1 SGHRS and CDR2 YFSETQ. The CDR3 sequence is 14 residues long. The CDR3 DNA sequence: TGCGCCAGCAGTGCAGCGGGGGGAACAGATACGCAGTATTTT. It is translated as CASSAAGGTDTQYF.

This chain connects TRBV4-1 to TRBJ2-5, with 14 bases identical to TRBD2. J was trimmed by 5 bases and V by 4 bases; bases with no gene match: 9. Germline CDR1 is MGHRA and CDR2 is YSYEKL. There are 17 residues in the CDR3. CDR3 DNA: TGCGCCAGCAGCCCCGGGACTAGCGGGAGTTTGACTGAGACCCAGTACTTC. Its protein is CASSPGTSGSLTETQYF.

This chain connects TRBV5-1 to TRBJ2-3, with D unresolved. Trimming removed 0 bases from V and 3 bases from J, with 11 bases in between. The length of the CDR3 is 15 residues. CDR1 is SGHRS, CDR2 YFSETQ, per germline. CDR3 bases: TGCGCCAGCAGCTTGGAAGGGTTTGATACAGATACGCAGTATTTT. It encodes CASSLEGFDTDTQYF.

J is TRBJ1-2 and V is TRBV6-7; D is unclear. TRBV6-7 is known as an ORF, though its function is uncertain. Trimming left V 2 bases short and J 5 bases short, with 9 bases between. CDR3 size: 13 residues. This CDR3 is CASSYRRWYGYTF. CDR3 nucleotides: TGTGCCAGCAGTTACAGGAGATGGTATGGCTACACCTTC.

The genes are TRBV18 and TRBJ1-5; weak D call: TRBD1 (6 bases). This CDR3 has 13 residues. From germline, CDR1 is KGHSH and CDR2 LQKENI. Trimming took off 6 bases at V and 4 bases at J, with 10 bases between the two ends. The chain's CDR3 is CASSFDRNQPQHF. The CDR3 nucleotides read TGTGCCAGCTCCTTTGACAGGAATCAGCCCCAGCATTTT.

A single count supports this clone. V gene TRBV28 combines with J gene TRBJ1-1, with a possible D match to TRBD1 (6 bases). From germline, CDR1 is MDHEN and CDR2 SYDVKM. This CDR3 is built from 13 residues. CDR3 coding DNA: TGTGCTTGGGGGGCCGCCCCCCACCCCGAAGCTTTCTTT. It encodes CAWGAAPHPEAFF.

The chain employs TRBV5-4 and TRBJ2-7; D is undetermined. The CDR3 runs 12 residues. The germline gives CDR1 SGHNT, CDR2 YYREEE (reference sequence). Trimming stripped 4 bases from V and 0 bases from J, with 5 bases between. The CDR3, as DNA: TGTGCCAGCAGCCGAGGCTCCTACGAGCAGTACTTC. This gives the protein CASSRGSYEQYF.